This T cell receptor (beta chain) appears in the sequencing data of a study of cytomegalovirus exposure and HLA in healthy donors. Study summary: Approximately 180 million T cells yielded 100 million or so unique TCR beta sequences, as an earlier analysis found. HLA-typed donors were the source of about 85 million unique TCRs held in an early data release.

V lost 5 bases and J 6 bases, leaving 13 bases between the germline ends. CDR1 and CDR2 from the germline V gene are SEHNR and FQNEAQ (reference sequence). The CDR3 loop spans 14 amino acids. Amplification used 60 Vbeta primers and 13 Jbeta primers. The table came from immunoSEQ multiplex PCR; TCRdb's copy has only in-frame clones and leaves some out. The table records 60,000 to 90,000 clones, 60% to 70% of them present only once. The clonotype originates from a man in his forties in good health and CMV-seropositive. The chain has TRBV7-9 and TRBJ1-4; maybe TRBD1 (5 bases). Sequenced material: PBMCs. The CDR3 DNA sequence: TGTGCCAGCAGCCAAGCGGGGGTAGATGAAAAACTGTTTTTT. This translates into CASSQAGVDEKLFF.